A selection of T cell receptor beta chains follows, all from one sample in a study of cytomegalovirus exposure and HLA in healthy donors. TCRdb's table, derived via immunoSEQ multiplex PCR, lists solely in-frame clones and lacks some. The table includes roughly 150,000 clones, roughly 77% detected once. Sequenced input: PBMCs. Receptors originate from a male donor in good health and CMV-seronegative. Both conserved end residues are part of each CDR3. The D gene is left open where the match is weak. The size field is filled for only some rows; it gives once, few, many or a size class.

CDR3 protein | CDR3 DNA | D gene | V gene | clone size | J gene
CASSIGQGALNTEAFF | TGTGCCAGTAGTATTGGACAGGGGGCCCTGAACACTGAAGCTTTCTTT | TRBD1 | TRBV19 | - | TRBJ1-1
CASRVAGGQETQYF | TGTGCCAGCCGCGTCGCGGGGGGCCAAGAGACCCAGTACTTC | TRBD2 | TRBV11-2 | - | TRBJ2-5
CASSEGGSTADTQYF | TGTGCCAGCAGTGAAGGAGGGAGCACCGCAGATACGCAGTATTTT | - | TRBV25-1 | - | TRBJ2-3
CSVGPVGGVATGELFF | TGCAGCGTTGGCCCCGTGGGGGGGGTAGCGACCGGGGAGCTGTTTTTT | TRBD2 | TRBV29-1 | - | TRBJ2-2
CASSQGLAGQETQYF | TGTGCCAGCAGCCAGGGACTAGCCGGTCAAGAGACCCAGTACTTC | TRBD2 | TRBV6-1 | - | TRBJ2-5
CASSKGGLAGGTGELFF | TGTGCCAGCAGTAAAGGAGGACTAGCGGGAGGGACCGGGGAGCTGTTTTTT | TRBD2 | TRBV7-3 | - | TRBJ2-2
CASSLGRDRREAFF | TGCGCCAGCAGCTTGGGCCGGGACAGGAGAGAAGCTTTCTTT | TRBD1 | TRBV5-1 | - | TRBJ1-1
CASSSPGQVPGELFF | TGTGCCAGCAGTTCTCCGGGACAGGTACCCGGGGAGCTGTTTTTT | TRBD1 | TRBV27 | once | TRBJ2-2
CASSLKRADGAFF | TGTGCCAGCAGCTTAAAGCGGGCGGACGGAGCTTTCTTT | - | TRBV7-9 | - | TRBJ1-1
CASSDPGQTYEQYF | TGTGCCAGCAGTGACCCGGGACAGACCTACGAGCAGTACTTC | TRBD1 | TRBV25-1 | - | TRBJ2-7
CASSQQGSSYEQYF | TGTGCCAGCAGCCAACAGGGAAGCTCCTACGAGCAGTACTTC | - | TRBV2 | - | TRBJ2-7
CASSLSWRGDYEQYF | TGTGCCAGCAGTTTATCGTGGCGGGGAGACTACGAGCAGTACTTC | - | TRBV27 | few | TRBJ2-7
CASGASSYNSPLHF | TGTGCCAGTGGGGCAAGCTCCTATAATTCACCCCTCCACTTT | - | TRBV19 | few | TRBJ1-6
CASSPDRGPTNEKLFF | TGTGCCAGCTCACCGGACAGGGGACCAACTAATGAAAAACTGTTTTTT | TRBD1 | TRBV18 | - | TRBJ1-4
CASSWRTGAEAFF | TGTGCCAGCAGTTGGAGGACAGGGGCTGAAGCTTTCTTT | TRBD1 | TRBV6-5 | - | TRBJ1-1
CASSSSTRGTGELFF | TGCGCCAGCAGCTCCTCGACCCGGGGCACCGGGGAGCTGTTTTTT | - | TRBV10-1 | - | TRBJ2-2
CASSFRDRGSAFF | TGTGCCAGCAGTTTCCGGGACAGGGGGTCGGCTTTCTTT | TRBD1 | TRBV6-5 | - | TRBJ1-1
CASSGRGTGGSPLHF | TGTGCCAGCAGTGGACGGGGGACGGGTGGCTCACCCCTCCACTTT | - | TRBV6-1 | - | TRBJ1-6
CASSLTTGGREKLFF | TGTGCCAGCAGCTTAACGACAGGGGGCCGTGAAAAACTGTTTTTT | TRBD1 | TRBV7-9 | - | TRBJ1-4
CASSQGSRDTEAFF | TGCGCCAGCAGCCAAGGGTCGCGGGACACTGAAGCTTTCTTT | - | TRBV4-1 | - | TRBJ1-1
CASSEARGSDSPLHF | TGTGCCAGCAGTGAAGCACGGGGGTCAGATTCACCCCTCCACTTT | - | TRBV6-1 | once | TRBJ1-6
CASSNRNSGANVLTF | TGCGCCAGCAGCAACAGGAACTCTGGGGCCAACGTCCTGACTTTC | - | TRBV5-1 | few | TRBJ2-6
CASSRGIQETQYF | TGTGCCAGCTCCCGGGGGATCCAAGAGACCCAGTACTTC | - | TRBV18 | - | TRBJ2-5
CVSGQTYNEQFF | TGTGTCAGCGGACAGACCTACAATGAGCAGTTCTTC | - | TRBV5-4 | once | TRBJ2-1
CASSEASGLKNEQFF | TGTGCCAGCAGCGAAGCTAGCGGTCTAAAGAATGAGCAGTTCTTC | TRBD2 | TRBV9 | - | TRBJ2-1
CASRPIAGSYNEQFF | TGTGCCAGTAGACCCATAGCGGGGTCTTACAATGAGCAGTTCTTC | TRBD2 | TRBV19 | - | TRBJ2-1
CASSLRNSYEQYF | TGTGCCAGCAGTTTGAGGAATTCCTACGAGCAGTACTTC | - | TRBV27 | few | TRBJ2-7
CASSLGTIPYTQYF | TGTGCCAGCAGTTTAGGTACTATACCCTATACGCAGTATTTT | - | TRBV27 | - | TRBJ2-3
CASSVGGLAPASYEQYF | TGTGCCAGCAGCGTGGGTGGACTAGCGCCGGCCTCCTACGAGCAGTACTTC | TRBD2 | TRBV9 | - | TRBJ2-7
CASSLSGGDYGYTF | TGTGCCAGCAGCTTATCAGGGGGCGACTATGGCTACACCTTC | TRBD1 | TRBV7-2 | - | TRBJ1-2
CASSPGDKLNQPQHF | TGTGCCAGCTCACCCGGGGACAAACTGAATCAGCCCCAGCATTTT | - | TRBV18 | - | TRBJ1-5
CASSQDPGYYNSPLHF | TGTGCCAGCAGCCAAGATCCGGGTTACTATAATTCACCCCTCCACTTT | - | TRBV4-2 | few | TRBJ1-6
CASSFIPGQGSSSGANVLTF | TGCGCCAGCAGCTTTATACCGGGACAGGGCTCCTCCTCTGGGGCCAACGTCCTGACTTTC | TRBD1 | TRBV5-1 | - | TRBJ2-6
CASSLQTGGNSPLHF | TGTGCCAGCAGCCTCCAGACAGGGGGTAATTCACCCCTCCACTTT | TRBD1 | TRBV14 | few | TRBJ1-6
CASSPDLVWTDKYF | TGCGCCAGCAGCCCCGATTTGGTCTGGACAGATAAGTACTTC | - | TRBV4-3 | once | TRBJ2-7
CASSPSKANNRRASGANVLTF | TGTGCCAGCAGCCCTTCGAAGGCCAATAATCGGAGGGCCTCTGGGGCCAACGTCCTGACTTTC | - | TRBV9 | - | TRBJ2-6
CASSISGTGGFSGANVLTF | TGTGCCAGCAGCATTTCCGGGACAGGGGGTTTTTCTGGGGCCAACGTCCTGACTTTC | TRBD1 | TRBV5-6 | once | TRBJ2-6
CASSLTGGSSQYF | TGTGCCAGCAGCTTAACAGGGGGGTCCTCGCAGTACTTC | TRBD1 | TRBV7-2 | - | TRBJ2-5
CASSFSGTEQETQYF | TGTGCCAGCAGCTTTTCCGGGACAGAGCAAGAGACCCAGTACTTC | TRBD1 | TRBV5-5 | - | TRBJ2-5
CASSGGGSYNSPLHF | TGCGCCAGCAGCGGGGGCGGCTCCTATAATTCACCCCTCCACTTT | - | TRBV5-1 | - | TRBJ1-6
CASSPGQYEQYF | TGTGCCAGCAGCCCGGGACAGTACGAGCAGTACTTC | TRBD1 | TRBV14 | once | TRBJ2-7
CASSKMDSSYEQYF | TGCGCCAGCAGCAAGATGGACAGCTCCTACGAGCAGTACTTC | - | TRBV5-1 | - | TRBJ2-7
CASKKLAGPSTGELFF | TGTGCCAGCAAGAAGCTAGCGGGACCATCCACCGGGGAGCTGTTTTTT | TRBD2 | TRBV2 | - | TRBJ2-2
CASSQEAGQDEQYF | TGTGCCAGCAGCCAAGAGGCAGGGCAGGACGAGCAGTACTTC | - | TRBV21-1 | - | TRBJ2-7
CASRQTAISGNTIYF | TGTGCCAGCAGACAGACAGCCATCTCTGGAAACACCATATATTTT | - | TRBV6-5 | - | TRBJ1-3